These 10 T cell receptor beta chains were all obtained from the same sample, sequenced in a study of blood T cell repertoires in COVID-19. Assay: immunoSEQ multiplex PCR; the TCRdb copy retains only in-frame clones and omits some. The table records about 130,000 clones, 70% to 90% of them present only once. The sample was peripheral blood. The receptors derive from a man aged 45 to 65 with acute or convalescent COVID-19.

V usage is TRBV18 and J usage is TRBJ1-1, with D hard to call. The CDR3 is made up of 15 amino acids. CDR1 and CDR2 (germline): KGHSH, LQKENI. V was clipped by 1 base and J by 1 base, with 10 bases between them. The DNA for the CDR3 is TGTGCCAGCTCACCACTCTGGGGAGCGAACACTGAAGCTTTCTTT. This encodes CASSPLWGANTEAFF.

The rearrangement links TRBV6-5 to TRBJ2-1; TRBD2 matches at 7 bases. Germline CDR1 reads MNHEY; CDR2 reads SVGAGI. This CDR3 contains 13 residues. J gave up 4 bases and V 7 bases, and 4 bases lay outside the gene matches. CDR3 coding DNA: TGTGCCAGCAAGCCAGCGGGGTACAATGAGCAGTTCTTC. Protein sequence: CASKPAGYNEQFF.

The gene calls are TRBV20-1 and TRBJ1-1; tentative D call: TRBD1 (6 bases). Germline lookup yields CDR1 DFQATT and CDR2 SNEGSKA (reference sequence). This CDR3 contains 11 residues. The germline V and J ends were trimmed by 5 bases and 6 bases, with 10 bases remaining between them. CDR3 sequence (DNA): TGCAGTGCTGGACAGATTTCTGAAGCTTTCTTT. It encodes CSAGQISEAFF.

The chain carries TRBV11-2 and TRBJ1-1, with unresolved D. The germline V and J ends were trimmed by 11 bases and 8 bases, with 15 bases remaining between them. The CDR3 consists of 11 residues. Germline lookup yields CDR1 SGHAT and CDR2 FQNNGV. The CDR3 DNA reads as TGTGCCCTGGCCCCTCTCAGGGAAGCTTTCTTT. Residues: CALAPLREAFF.

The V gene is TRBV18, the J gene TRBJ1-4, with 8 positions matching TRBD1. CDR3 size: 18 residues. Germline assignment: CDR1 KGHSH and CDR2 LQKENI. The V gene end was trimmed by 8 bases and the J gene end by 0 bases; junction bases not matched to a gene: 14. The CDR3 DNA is TGTGCCAGCACCCGGACAGGGTTTGGAGAAGCAACTAATGAAAAACTGTTTTTT. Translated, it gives CASTRTGFGEATNEKLFF.

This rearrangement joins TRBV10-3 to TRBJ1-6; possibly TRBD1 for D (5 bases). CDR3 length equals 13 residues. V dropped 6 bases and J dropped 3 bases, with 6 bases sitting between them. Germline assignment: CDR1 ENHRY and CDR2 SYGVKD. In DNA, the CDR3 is TGTGCCATCAGGCAGGGCTATAATTCACCCCTCCACTTT. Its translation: CAIRQGYNSPLHF.

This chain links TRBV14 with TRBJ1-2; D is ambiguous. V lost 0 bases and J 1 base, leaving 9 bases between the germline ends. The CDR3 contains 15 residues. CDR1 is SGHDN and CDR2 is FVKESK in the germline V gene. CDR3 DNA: TGTGCCAGCAGCCAAGATAGCCCGGTTAACTATGGCTACACCTTC. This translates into CASSQDSPVNYGYTF.

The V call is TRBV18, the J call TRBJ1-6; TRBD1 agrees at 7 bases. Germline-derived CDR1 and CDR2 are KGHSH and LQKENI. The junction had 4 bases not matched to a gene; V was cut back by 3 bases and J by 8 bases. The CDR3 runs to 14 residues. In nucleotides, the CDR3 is TGTGCCAGCTCACCGACAGGGCGGGATTCACCCCTCCACTTT. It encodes CASSPTGRDSPLHF.

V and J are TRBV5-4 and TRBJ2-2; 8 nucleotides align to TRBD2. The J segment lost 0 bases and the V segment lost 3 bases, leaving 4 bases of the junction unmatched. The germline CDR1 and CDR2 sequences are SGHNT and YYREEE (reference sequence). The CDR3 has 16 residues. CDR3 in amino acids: CASSYPGLANTGELFF. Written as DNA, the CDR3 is TGTGCCAGCAGCTATCCGGGACTAGCGAACACCGGGGAGCTGTTTTTT.

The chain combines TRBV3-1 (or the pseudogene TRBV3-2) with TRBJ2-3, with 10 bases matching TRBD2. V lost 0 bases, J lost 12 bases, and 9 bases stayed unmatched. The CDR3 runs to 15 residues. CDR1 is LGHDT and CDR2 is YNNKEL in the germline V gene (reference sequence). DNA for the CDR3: TGTGCCAGCAGCCAAGAAAGCCTAGCGGGAGAGAGTCAGTATTTT. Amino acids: CASSQESLAGESQYF.